This TCR beta chain was sequenced during a study of identical twins. Germline CDR1 is SEHNR and CDR2 is FQNEAQ (reference sequence). V trimming: 6 bases; J trimming: 2 bases; junction bases outside the gene matches: 7. CDR3 size: 15 residues. This clonotype turned up a few times. TCRdb re-derived calls from the 5' RACE reads in MiXCR, one entry per CDR3 protein. The sample contains hundreds of thousands of distinct CDR3 sequences, roughly 20% of which appear only once. The same sample was also studied in work on T cells expressing NK-cell markers. From that paper: An anti-gamma-delta TCR antibody restricted sorting to alpha-beta TCR T cells in several experiments. One observes that, in a handful of donors, these clonotypes were also the leading ones within the CD3+CD56-NKG2C+ fraction.

The sample consisted of PBMCs. The V gene is TRBV7-9, the J gene TRBJ1-3; 7 bases are shared with TRBD1. This clonotype originated in a woman younger than 35 in good health. The CDR3 region is CASRSDRVAGNTIYF. The DNA for the CDR3 is TGTGCCAGCAGATCAGACAGGGTGGCTGGAAACACCATATATTTT.